A selection of T cell receptor beta chains follows, all from one sample in a study of T cell responses to AZD1222 COVID-19 vaccine. Here immunoSEQ multiplex PCR was the method, and the copy in TCRdb shows in-frame clones only, minus some. The data contain about 56,000 clones, roughly three quarters of them seen just once; the ten biggest clones take up roughly 4.9%. The material was peripheral blood, obtained 28 days after the second AZD1222 dose. Receptors originate from an adult who received the AZD1222 COVID-19 vaccine. CDR3s include the opening cysteine and the closing phenylalanine or tryptophan. A D gene is named only where the DNA matches it firmly. The size of a clone is reported for some rows only, either as once, few or many, or as a class for expanded clones.

. | TRBJ2-2 | TRBV5-1 | . | TGCGCCAGCAGCTTGACCGTAGGACGAAACACCGGGGAGCTGTTTTTT | CASSLTVGRNTGELFF
. | TRBJ1-6 | TRBV4-1 | TRBD1 | TGCGCCAGCAGCCAAGTAGGGTGGCAGGGGGATTCACCCCTCCACTTT | CASSQVGWQGDSPLHF
once | TRBJ2-4 | TRBV6-2/TRBV6-3 | . | TGTGCCAGCAGTTACGGACAGCTAGCCAAAAACATTCAGTACTTC | CASSYGQLAKNIQYF
. | TRBJ1-4 | TRBV11-2 | TRBD1 | TGTGCCAGCAGCTTGGAGGGGGCGGGTAATGAAAAACTGTTTTTT | CASSLEGAGNEKLFF
. | TRBJ1-4 | TRBV27 | . | TGTGCCAGCAGTTTATCCAGGGGCCGGGAAAAACTGTTTTTT | CASSLSRGREKLFF
. | TRBJ1-1 | TRBV6-2/TRBV6-3 | . | TGTGCCAGCAGTTACTTCCAGGGGCAGGTGAACACTGAAGCTTTCTTT | CASSYFQGQVNTEAFF
. | TRBJ1-4 | TRBV4-1 | TRBD1 | TGCGCCAGCAGCCAAGATCGAGGGACAGCCAATGAAAAACTGTTTTTT | CASSQDRGTANEKLFF
. | TRBJ2-1 | TRBV5-4 | TRBD2 | TGTGCCAGCAGCTTGGCCGGGGCGGGAGGGCCGAATGAGCAGTTCTTC | CASSLAGAGGPNEQFF
. | TRBJ1-6 | TRBV18 | TRBD1 | TGTGCCAGCTCCCCAGAGGGGGGACAGGGCAATTCACCCCTCCACTTT | CASSPEGGQGNSPLHF
. | TRBJ1-4 | TRBV19 | . | TGTGCCAGTATATCCTCACAGGGAGCAACTAATGAAAAACTGTTTTTT | CASISSQGATNEKLFF
. | TRBJ2-5 | TRBV11-2 | . | TGTGCCAGCAGCTTAGATGGGGGGCAAGAGACCCAGTACTTC | CASSLDGGQETQYF
. | TRBJ2-1 | TRBV7-8 | TRBD1 | TGTGCCAGCAGCTTAACGCAGGGGGCCCATGAGCAGTTCTTC | CASSLTQGAHEQFF
. | TRBJ2-7 | TRBV11-2 | TRBD2 | TGTGCCAGCAGCTCAGCGGGAGGGCTATACGAGCAGTACTTC | CASSSAGGLYEQYF
. | TRBJ2-5 | TRBV4-1 | . | TGCGCCAGCAGCCCTCTCCGGATACAAGAGACCCAGTACTTC | CASSPLRIQETQYF
few | TRBJ2-2 | TRBV15 | TRBD2 | TGTGCCACCAGCAGAGATAGACTAGCTGGGACCGGGGAGCTGTTTTTT | CATSRDRLAGTGELFF
. | TRBJ1-3 | TRBV21-1 | . | TGTGCCAGCAGCAACGGACTCGGACCTGGAAACACCATATATTTT | CASSNGLGPGNTIYF
. | TRBJ1-3 | TRBV3-1/TRBV3-2 | . | TGTGCCAGCAGCACGCGCGGGCGGGGGCAAGGAAACACCATATATTTT | CASSTRGRGQGNTIYF
. | TRBJ2-3 | TRBV9 | . | TGTGCCAGCAGCCCGGGACTCCCCCCGGATACGCAGTATTTT | CASSPGLPPDTQYF
few | TRBJ1-4 | TRBV29-1 | . | TGCAGCGTTGTTGGGGTTCCTGAAAAACTGTTTTTT | CSVVGVPEKLFF
. | TRBJ1-4 | TRBV2 | . | TGTGCTAGCCAGGACGGGGTTCGGAATGAAAAACTGTTTTTT | CASQDGVRNEKLFF
. | TRBJ1-2 | TRBV30 | TRBD1 | TGTGCCTGGAGTGGAGGACAGGGGGTCTATGGCTACACCTTC | CAWSGGQGVYGYTF
. | TRBJ2-7 | TRBV15 | TRBD2 | TGTGCCACCAGCAGAGAACAAATTCTAACTAGCGGGAGATTCTACGAGCAGTACTTC | CATSREQILTSGRFYEQYF
. | TRBJ1-2 | TRBV20-1 | TRBD1 | TGCAGTGCTGGTGGACAGGGTCTATATGGCTACACCTTC | CSAGGQGLYGYTF
. | TRBJ2-7 | TRBV20-1 | TRBD2 | TGCAGTGCTAGTAGGACTAGCGGGAGCAGGGTCGAGCAGTACTTC | CSASRTSGSRVEQYF
. | TRBJ2-4 | TRBV5-8 | . | TGTGCCAGCAGCTTGGTGAATCAGGGACTAGCCAAAAACATTCAGTACTTC | CASSLVNQGLAKNIQYF
. | TRBJ1-4 | TRBV5-1 | . | TGCGCCAGCAGCTTGGTGGCCCAGGGTAGAGGCGAAAGTTTAGGACTGTTTTTT | CASSLVAQGRGESLGLFF
. | TRBJ1-4 | TRBV5-1 | TRBD1 | TGCGCCAGCAGCTTGGGGACAGGGCCTAATGAAAAACTGTTTTTT | CASSLGTGPNEKLFF
. | TRBJ2-1 | TRBV27 | . | TGTGCCAGCAGTTTATCGTGGCTGATTTCCTACAATGAGCAGTTCTTC | CASSLSWLISYNEQFF
. | TRBJ2-2 | TRBV4-1 | TRBD1 | TGCGCCAGCAGTAACAAACAGGGGGCGAACACCGGGGAGCTGTTTTTT | CASSNKQGANTGELFF
. | TRBJ2-5 | TRBV10-2 | TRBD1 | TGCGCCAGCAGAGGGACAGGGTTCCAAGAGACCCAGTACTTC | CASRGTGFQETQYF
once | TRBJ2-7 | TRBV18 | TRBD1 | TGTGCCAGCTCCTTGGACAGGGGGCGCTTGGCCCACGAGCAGTACTTC | CASSLDRGRLAHEQYF